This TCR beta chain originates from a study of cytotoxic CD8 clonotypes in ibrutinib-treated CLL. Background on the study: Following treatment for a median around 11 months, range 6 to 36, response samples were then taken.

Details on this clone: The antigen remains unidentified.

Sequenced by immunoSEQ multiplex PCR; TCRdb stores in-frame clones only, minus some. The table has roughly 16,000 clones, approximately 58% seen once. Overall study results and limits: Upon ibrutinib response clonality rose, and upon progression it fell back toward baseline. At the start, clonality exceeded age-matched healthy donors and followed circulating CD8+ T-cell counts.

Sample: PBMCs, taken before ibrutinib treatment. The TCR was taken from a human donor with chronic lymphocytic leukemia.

CDR3 sequence (DNA): TGTGCCAGCAGTCTATACATAGGGACAGATATCCATAGCAATCAGCCCCAGCATTTT. Encoded protein: CASSLYIGTDIHSNQPQHF. The V and J genes are TRBV28 and TRBJ1-5, with 7 bases lining up with TRBD1. Per the germline V gene, CDR1 is MDHEN and CDR2 is SYDVKM. V was pared by 5 bases and J by 0 bases, with 16 bases of the junction left unmatched. This CDR3 contains 19 residues.